These T cell receptor beta chains were read from a single sample in a study of blood T cell repertoires in COVID-19. Data came from immunoSEQ multiplex PCR; TCRdb stores just in-frame clones and leaves some out. The table includes about 410,000 clones, around 90% detected once. The specimen was PBMCs or T cells enriched from blood (not recorded which). The receptor source for this set is a man younger than 35 who had recovered from COVID-19. Both conserved end residues are part of each CDR3. Fields, in order: clone size, J gene, D gene, V gene, CDR3 DNA, CDR3 protein. A D gene is named only where the DNA matches it firmly. Clone size, where shown, is once, few, many, or a class for clones that have expanded.

size: -; J: TRBJ1-6; D: TRBD1; V: TRBV25-1; DNA: TGTGCCAGCAGCGACAGGGGAGACTCACCCCTCCACTTT; CDR3: CASSDRGDSPLHF
size: -; J: TRBJ2-1; D: TRBD2; V: TRBV11-3; DNA: TGTGCCAGCAGCTTTTCGCTGCTGGCTAGCGGGGGGAGTGAGCAGTTCTTC; CDR3: CASSFSLLASGGSEQFF
size: -; J: TRBJ2-7; D: TRBD1; V: TRBV5-8; DNA: TGTGCCAGCAGCTTGTTTCGGACAGGGGGCTACGAGCAGTACTTC; CDR3: CASSLFRTGGYEQYF
size: -; J: TRBJ2-3; D: TRBD2; V: TRBV7-6; DNA: TGTGCCAGCAGCTTAAGCCTAGCGGGCAACGCAGATACGCAGTATTTT; CDR3: CASSLSLAGNADTQYF
size: -; J: TRBJ2-7; D: TRBD2; V: TRBV4-1; DNA: TGCGCCAGCAGCCTTGGACTAGCGGGAGCCTACGAGCAGTACTTC; CDR3: CASSLGLAGAYEQYF
size: -; J: TRBJ1-1; D: -; V: TRBV4-2; DNA: TGTGCCAGCAGCCGCGATTGGGGGGGCACTGAAGCTTTCTTT; CDR3: CASSRDWGGTEAFF
size: -; J: TRBJ2-7; D: -; V: TRBV18; DNA: TGTGCCAGCTCACCACCGGGGGCGTTGGAGCAGTACTTC; CDR3: CASSPPGALEQYF
size: -; J: TRBJ2-6; D: TRBD2; V: TRBV9; DNA: TGTGCCAGCAGCGCGGACTGGGAGGGTGCAGGGGCCAACGTCCTGACTTTC; CDR3: CASSADWEGAGANVLTF
size: once; J: TRBJ1-6; D: -; V: TRBV14; DNA: TGTGCCAGCAGCCAAGATAAGGGGTTGGGTTCACCCCTCCACTTT; CDR3: CASSQDKGLGSPLHF
size: -; J: TRBJ1-3; D: TRBD1; V: TRBV3-1/TRBV3-2; DNA: TGTGCCAGCAGCCAGGCGGGACAGGGGGTAGGGTCCTCTGGAAACACCATATATTTT; CDR3: CASSQAGQGVGSSGNTIYF
size: -; J: TRBJ2-1; D: -; V: TRBV7-2; DNA: TGTGCCAGCAGCTTATCTGGGGCTAGCGTGTACTACAATGAGCAGTTCTTC; CDR3: CASSLSGASVYYNEQFF
size: -; J: TRBJ2-1; D: TRBD1; V: TRBV3-1/TRBV3-2; DNA: TGTGCCAGCAGCTCCCGGGACAGGGTCTCGGATGAGCAGTTCTTC; CDR3: CASSSRDRVSDEQFF